The clone carrying this T cell receptor beta chain appeared a few times. This entry is derived from a study of post-analysis software for immune sequencing data. Unique molecular identifiers were present in the TCR beta cDNA libraries. In TCRdb, the PCR reads were re-called with MiXCR into one record per CDR3 protein. The sample shows 350,000 to 500,000 distinct CDR3 sequences, over 30% of them seen only once. The receptor was derived from a girl aged 2 to 9 with multiple sclerosis. The sequenced material came from blood.

Written as DNA, the CDR3 is TGTGCCAGCGGCCTGTCCGGGGAGCTGTTTTTT. Translation gives CASGLSGELFF. V usage is TRBV12-3 or TRBV12-4 and J usage is TRBJ2-2; D not resolved. The V end lost 8 bases, the J end lost 6 bases, and 7 bases lay between the germline ends. The CDR3 is made up of 11 amino acids.